Below, one T cell receptor beta chain is given with its context. The antigen is undetermined. These data originate in a study of T cell responses to AZD1222 COVID-19 vaccine. CDR1 is MNHEY, CDR2 SMNVEV, per germline (reference sequence). The CDR3 has 13 amino acids. V lost 6 bases to trimming and J lost 4 bases, with 12 bases between them. Study-level results: It was only after the peak T cell response that any repertoires were sampled. Seropositive status at baseline applied to only five to seven AZD1222 recipients. Mostly white British, mostly female donors; authors suggested clonal diversity may be underestimated.

The repertoire was sequenced with immunoSEQ multiplex PCR; TCRdb's copy has only in-frame clones and lacks some. The repertoire has around 110,000 clones, roughly 90% of them found once; the top ten carry over 7%. This specimen consisted of peripheral blood, obtained 28 days after the second AZD1222 dose. V gene TRBV27 combines with J gene TRBJ1-1, with D maybe TRBD1 (5 bases). The receptor was derived from an adult who received the AZD1222 COVID-19 vaccine. This CDR3 is CASSPLRGTEAFF. CDR3 coding DNA: TGTGCCAGCAGCCCTTTAAGGGGCACTGAAGCTTTCTTT.